In its sample, the clone carrying this T cell receptor beta chain was seen a few times. It was the library that attached unique molecular identifiers to individual cDNA molecules. TCRdb processed the RACE reads anew with MiXCR; each CDR3 protein has one entry. The sample lists a few hundred thousand distinct CDR3 sequences, 6% to 7% occurring once. This entry comes from a study of human T cells and chemical hapten exposure. Time point specified: patch test 2, 6 weeks after DPC sensitization. The treatment denotes: therapeutic diphenylcyclopropenone sensitization with weekly scalp DPC. This TCR was sampled from a woman younger than 30 with alopecia areata. Some clones in this sample may be carry-over from other donors' samples. Sample: whole blood, taken in connection with sensitization to the hapten diphenylcyclopropenone (DPC).

The CDR3 here is CSASGARAGPDTQYF. CDR3 sequence (DNA): TGCAGTGCTAGTGGGGCACGGGCAGGGCCAGATACGCAGTATTTT. V usage is TRBV20-1 and J usage is TRBJ2-3; tentatively, D is TRBD1 (5 bases). The V and J ends lost 3 bases and 4 bases respectively, with 17 bases between them. The CDR3 loop spans 15 amino acids. Germline V gene lookup returns CDR1 DFQATT and CDR2 SNEGSKA (reference sequence).